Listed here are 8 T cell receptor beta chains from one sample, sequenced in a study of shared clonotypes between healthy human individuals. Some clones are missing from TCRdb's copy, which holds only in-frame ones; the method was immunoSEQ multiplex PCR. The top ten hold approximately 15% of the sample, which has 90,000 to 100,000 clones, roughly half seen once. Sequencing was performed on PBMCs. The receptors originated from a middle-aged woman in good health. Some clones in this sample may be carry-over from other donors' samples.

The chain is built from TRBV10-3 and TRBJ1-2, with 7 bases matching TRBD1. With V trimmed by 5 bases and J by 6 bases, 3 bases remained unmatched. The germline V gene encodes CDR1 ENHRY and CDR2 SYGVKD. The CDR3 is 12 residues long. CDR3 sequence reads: CAISPGGHGYTF. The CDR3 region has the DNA TGTGCCATCAGTCCAGGGGGACATGGCTACACCTTC.

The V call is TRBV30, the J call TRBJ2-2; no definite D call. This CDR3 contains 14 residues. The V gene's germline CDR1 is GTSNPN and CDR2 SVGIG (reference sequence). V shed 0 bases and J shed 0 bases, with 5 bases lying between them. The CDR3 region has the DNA TGTGCCTGGAGTGTATACCCGAACACCGGGGAGCTGTTTTTT. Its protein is CAWSVYPNTGELFF.

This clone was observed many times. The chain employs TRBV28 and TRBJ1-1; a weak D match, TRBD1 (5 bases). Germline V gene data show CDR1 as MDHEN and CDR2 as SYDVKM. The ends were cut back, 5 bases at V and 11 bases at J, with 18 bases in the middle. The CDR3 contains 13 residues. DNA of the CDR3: TGTGCCAGCAGTAAAGGGACCGGCCGTATGGCTTTCTTT. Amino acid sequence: CASSKGTGRMAFF. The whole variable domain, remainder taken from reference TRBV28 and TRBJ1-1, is DVKVTQSSRYLVKRTGEKVFLECVQDMDHENMFWYRQDPGLGLRLIYFSYDVKMKEKGDIPEGYSVSREKKERFSLILESASTNQTSMYLCASSKGTGRMAFFGQGTRLTVV.

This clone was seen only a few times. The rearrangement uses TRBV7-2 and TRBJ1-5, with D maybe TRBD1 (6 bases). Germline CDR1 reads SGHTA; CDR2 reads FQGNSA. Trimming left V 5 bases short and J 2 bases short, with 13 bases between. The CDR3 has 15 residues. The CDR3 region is CASSPIGGRNQPQHF. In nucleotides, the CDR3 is TGTGCCAGCAGCCCCATAGGGGGACGCAATCAGCCCCAGCATTTT.

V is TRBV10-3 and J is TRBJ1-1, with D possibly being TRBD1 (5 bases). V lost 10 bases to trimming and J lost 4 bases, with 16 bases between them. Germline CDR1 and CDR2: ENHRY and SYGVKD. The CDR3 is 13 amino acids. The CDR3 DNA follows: TGTGCCACGGTCAGGGAACCGGGCACTGAAGCTTTCTTT. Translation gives CATVREPGTEAFF.

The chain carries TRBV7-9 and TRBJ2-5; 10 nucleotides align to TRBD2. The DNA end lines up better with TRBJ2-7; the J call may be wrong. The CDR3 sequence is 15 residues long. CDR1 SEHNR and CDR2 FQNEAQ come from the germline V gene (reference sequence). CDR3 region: CASSLALAGVYEQYF. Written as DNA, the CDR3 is TGTGCCAGCAGCTTAGCCCTAGCGGGAGTCTACGAGCAGTACTTC.

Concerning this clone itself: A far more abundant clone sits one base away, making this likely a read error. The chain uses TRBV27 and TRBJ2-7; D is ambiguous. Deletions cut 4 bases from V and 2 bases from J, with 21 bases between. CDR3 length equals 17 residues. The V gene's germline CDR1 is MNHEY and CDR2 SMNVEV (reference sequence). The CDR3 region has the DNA TGTGCCAGCAGTTACTGCCCCCCGGCGCAAGCAGCCTACGAGCAGTACTTC. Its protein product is CASSYCPPAQAAYEQYF.

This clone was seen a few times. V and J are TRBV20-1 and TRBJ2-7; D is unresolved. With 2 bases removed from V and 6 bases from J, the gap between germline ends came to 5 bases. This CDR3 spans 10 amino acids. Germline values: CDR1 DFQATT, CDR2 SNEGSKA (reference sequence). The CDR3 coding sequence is TGCAGTGCTAGACAAGTCGAGCAGTACTTC. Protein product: CSARQVEQYF.